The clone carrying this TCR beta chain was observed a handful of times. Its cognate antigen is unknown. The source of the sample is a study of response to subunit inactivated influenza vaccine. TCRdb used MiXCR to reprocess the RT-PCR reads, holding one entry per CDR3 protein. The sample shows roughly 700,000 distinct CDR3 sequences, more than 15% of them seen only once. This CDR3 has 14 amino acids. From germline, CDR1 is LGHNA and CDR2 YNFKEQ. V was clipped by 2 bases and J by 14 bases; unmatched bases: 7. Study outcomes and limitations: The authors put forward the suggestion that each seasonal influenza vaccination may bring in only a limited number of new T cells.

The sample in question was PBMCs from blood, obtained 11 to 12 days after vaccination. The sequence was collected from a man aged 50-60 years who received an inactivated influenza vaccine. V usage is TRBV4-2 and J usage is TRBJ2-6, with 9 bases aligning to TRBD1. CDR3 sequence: CASSQKGDRVFLTF. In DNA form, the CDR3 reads TGTGCCAGCAGCCAAAAAGGGGACAGGGTGTTCCTGACTTTC.